This T cell receptor (beta chain) was recovered during a study of cytomegalovirus exposure and HLA in healthy donors. Deletions cut 6 bases from V and 0 bases from J, with 11 bases between. This CDR3 spans 14 amino acids. The germline CDR1 and CDR2 sequences are MNHEY and SVGAGI. The PCR ran on 60 Vbeta and 13 Jbeta primers. Assay used: immunoSEQ multiplex PCR; TCRdb lists only in-frame clones, some missing. This table holds 60,000 to 75,000 clones, about 85% found once. Points from the study as a whole: Some public TCRs appeared in many individuals, while most sequences were rare.

Worth noting for this clone: Its antigen is not known.

Healthy bone marrow donors made up the cohort. This TCR was recovered from a female donor in good health and CMV-seronegative. J is TRBJ1-1 and V is TRBV6-5; the D is unclear. The sample taken for sequencing was PBMCs. The CDR3 coding sequence is TGTGCCAGCAGATTAGACACCCTGAACACTGAAGCTTTCTTT. This sequence encodes CASRLDTLNTEAFF.